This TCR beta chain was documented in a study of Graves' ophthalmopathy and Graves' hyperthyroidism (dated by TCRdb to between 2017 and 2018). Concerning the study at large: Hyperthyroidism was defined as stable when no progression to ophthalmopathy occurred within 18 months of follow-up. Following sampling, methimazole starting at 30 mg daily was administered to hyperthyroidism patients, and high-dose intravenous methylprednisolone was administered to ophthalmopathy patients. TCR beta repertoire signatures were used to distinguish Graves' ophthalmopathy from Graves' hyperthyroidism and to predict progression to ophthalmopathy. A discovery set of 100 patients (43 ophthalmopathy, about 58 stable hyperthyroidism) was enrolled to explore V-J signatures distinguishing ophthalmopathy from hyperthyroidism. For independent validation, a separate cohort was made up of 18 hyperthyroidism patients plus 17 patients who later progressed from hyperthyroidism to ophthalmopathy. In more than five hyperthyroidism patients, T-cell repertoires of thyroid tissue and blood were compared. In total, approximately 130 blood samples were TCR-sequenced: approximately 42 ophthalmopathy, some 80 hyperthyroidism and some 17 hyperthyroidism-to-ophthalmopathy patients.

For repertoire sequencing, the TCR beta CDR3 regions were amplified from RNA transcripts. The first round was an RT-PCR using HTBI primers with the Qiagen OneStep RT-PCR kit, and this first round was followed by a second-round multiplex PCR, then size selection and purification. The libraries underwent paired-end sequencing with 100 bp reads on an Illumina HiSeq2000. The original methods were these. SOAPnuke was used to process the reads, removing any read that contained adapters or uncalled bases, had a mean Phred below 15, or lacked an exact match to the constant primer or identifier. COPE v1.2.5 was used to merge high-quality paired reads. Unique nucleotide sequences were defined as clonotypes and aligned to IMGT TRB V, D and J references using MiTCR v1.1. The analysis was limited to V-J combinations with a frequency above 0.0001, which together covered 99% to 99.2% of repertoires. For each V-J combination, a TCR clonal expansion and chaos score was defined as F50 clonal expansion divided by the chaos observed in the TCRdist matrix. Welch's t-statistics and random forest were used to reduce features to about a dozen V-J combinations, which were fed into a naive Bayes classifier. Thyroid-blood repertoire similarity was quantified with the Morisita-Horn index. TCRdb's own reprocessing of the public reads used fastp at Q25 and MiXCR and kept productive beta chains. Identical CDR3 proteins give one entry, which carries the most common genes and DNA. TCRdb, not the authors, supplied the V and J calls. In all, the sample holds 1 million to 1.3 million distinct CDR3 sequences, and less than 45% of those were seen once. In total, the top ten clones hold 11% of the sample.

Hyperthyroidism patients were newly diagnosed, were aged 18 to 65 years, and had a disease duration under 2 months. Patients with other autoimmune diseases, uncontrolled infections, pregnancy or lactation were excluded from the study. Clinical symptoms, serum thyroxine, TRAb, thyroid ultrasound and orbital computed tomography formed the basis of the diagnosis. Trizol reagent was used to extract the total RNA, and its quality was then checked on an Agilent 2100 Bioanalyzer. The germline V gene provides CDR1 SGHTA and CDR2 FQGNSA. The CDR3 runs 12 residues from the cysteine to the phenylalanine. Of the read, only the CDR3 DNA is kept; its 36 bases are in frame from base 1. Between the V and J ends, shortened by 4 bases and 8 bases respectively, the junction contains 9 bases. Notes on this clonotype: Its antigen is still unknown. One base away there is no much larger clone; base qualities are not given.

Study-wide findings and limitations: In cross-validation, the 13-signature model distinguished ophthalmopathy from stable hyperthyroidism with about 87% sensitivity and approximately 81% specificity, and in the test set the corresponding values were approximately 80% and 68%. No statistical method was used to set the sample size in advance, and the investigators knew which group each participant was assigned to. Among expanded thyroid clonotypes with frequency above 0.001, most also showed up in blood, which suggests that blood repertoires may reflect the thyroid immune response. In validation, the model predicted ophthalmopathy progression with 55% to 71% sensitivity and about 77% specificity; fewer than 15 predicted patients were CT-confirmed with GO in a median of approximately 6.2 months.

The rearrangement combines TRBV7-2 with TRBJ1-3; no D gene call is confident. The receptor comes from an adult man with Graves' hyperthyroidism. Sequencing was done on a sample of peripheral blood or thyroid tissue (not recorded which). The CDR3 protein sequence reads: CASSSSGYTIYF. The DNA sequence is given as TGTGCCAGCAGCTCCTCGGGGTACACCATATATTTT. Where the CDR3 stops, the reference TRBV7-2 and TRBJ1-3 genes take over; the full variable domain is GAGVSQSPSNKVTEKGKDVELRCDPISGHTALYWYRQSLGQGLEFLIYFQGNSAPDKSGLPSDRFSAERTGGSVSTLTIQRTQQEDSAVYLCASSSSGYTIYFGEGSWLTVV.